The present T cell receptor beta chain was sequenced within a study of Ad26.COV2.S vaccination and SARS-CoV-2 variants. The treatment was: about 20 received Ad26.COV2.S at low or high dose, single or two shots; a few received placebo; per-sample allocation not given. Specimen acquisition occurred on day 63 following the initial vaccine or placebo injection. V was cut by 3 bases and J by 0 bases, with 9 bases left in between. This CDR3 comprises 14 residues. Germline V lookup: CDR1 SGHNT, CDR2 YYREEE (reference sequence). Here immunoSEQ multiplex PCR was the method, and the copy in TCRdb shows in-frame clones only, minus some. The sample yields more than 400,000 clones, less than 95% seen once.

The chain employs TRBV5-4 and TRBJ1-1; D is perhaps TRBD1 (6 bases). The sample in question was peripheral blood, obtained in a trial of Ad26.COV2.S vaccine versus placebo. The sequence derives from a person aged 18-60 years who received the Ad26.COV2.S COVID-19 vaccine or a placebo. CDR3 amino acids: CASSSGAMNTEAFF. As DNA, the CDR3 is TGTGCCAGCAGCTCAGGGGCCATGAACACTGAAGCTTTCTTT.